Here is one TCR beta chain with its context. V was cut by 0 bases and J by 6 bases, with 16 bases left in between. The CDR3 totals 16 residues. Germline CDR1 SGHNT, CDR2 YYREEE (reference sequence). The sample belongs to a study of blood T cell repertoires in COVID-19. Original processing notes: Researchers report that nucleated cell counts were estimated from reference gene primer amplification. Data came from immunoSEQ multiplex PCR; TCRdb stores just in-frame clones and leaves some out. V and J calls and clone size are as listed in that table; D and trimming were resolved from the DNA. Of 250,000 to 400,000 clones listed, around 90% are singletons.

The TCR comes from a woman between 25 and 40 years old with COVID-19, enrolled during active disease. Material for sequencing was peripheral blood. V is TRBV5-4 and J is TRBJ2-1; D may be TRBD1 (5 bases). The chain's CDR3 is CASSLAQQVPINEQFF. The CDR3 coding sequence is TGTGCCAGCAGCTTGGCCCAACAGGTTCCCATCAATGAGCAGTTCTTC.